The 25 T cell receptor beta chains below come from one sample, sequenced in a study of cytomegalovirus exposure and HLA in healthy donors. This PCR relied on a set of 60 Vbeta primers and 13 Jbeta primers. Using immunoSEQ multiplex PCR, the repertoire was profiled, and TCRdb retains in-frame clones only, with some absent. The data contain hundreds of thousands of clones, roughly 89% of them singletons. The specimen was PBMCs. Source of these receptors: a woman aged 18-29 years in good health and CMV-seronegative.

V and J are TRBV27 and TRBJ1-2, with D uncertain. Germline V gene lookup returns CDR1 MNHEY and CDR2 SMNVEV (reference sequence). V dropped 3 bases and J dropped 3 bases, with 17 bases sitting between them. The CDR3 has 16 residues. In DNA, the CDR3 is TGTGCCAGCAGTTTTAGTCCGGAGGGTAAGGACTATGGCTACACCTTC. This encodes CASSFSPEGKDYGYTF.

The genes are TRBV29-1 and TRBJ1-5, with TRBD1 matching over 8 bases. CDR1 is SQVTM and CDR2 is ANQGSEA in the germline V gene. This CDR3 is 15 amino acids long. J gave up 0 bases and V 6 bases, and 7 bases lay outside the gene matches. The chain's CDR3 is CSVITGTGSNQPQHF. The CDR3 DNA follows: TGCAGCGTCATCACCGGGACAGGTAGCAATCAGCCCCAGCATTTT.

V is TRBV5-1 and J is TRBJ1-1, with D possibly matching TRBD1 (6 bases). V was clipped by 2 bases and J by 3 bases, with 8 bases between them. CDR3 size: 13 residues. Germline-derived CDR1 and CDR2 are SGHRS and YFSETQ. This CDR3 is CASSLGGHTEAFF. The CDR3, as DNA: TGCGCCAGCAGCTTAGGGGGTCACACTGAAGCTTTCTTT. The complete variable domain, with remaining parts taken from reference TRBV5-1 and TRBJ1-1, reads KAGVTQTPRYLIKTRGQQVTLSCSPISGHRSVSWYQQTPGQGLQFLFEYFSETQRNKGNFPGRFSGRQFSNSRSEMNVSTLELGDSALYLCASSLGGHTEAFFGQGTRLTVV.

In this sample, this clone turned up a few times. J is TRBJ1-1 and V is TRBV5-6; D is possibly TRBD1 (5 bases). The CDR3 is made up of 13 amino acids. Trimming took off 4 bases at V and 2 bases at J, with 9 bases between the two ends. Germline V gene lookup returns CDR1 SGHDT and CDR2 YYEEEE. The chain's CDR3 is CASSVGHNTEAFF. The DNA for the CDR3 is TGTGCCAGCAGCGTAGGACACAACACTGAAGCTTTCTTT.

This clone occurred once. J is TRBJ1-5 and V is TRBV12-5; no reliable D call. V lost 3 bases to trimming and J lost 0 bases, with 3 bases between them. The CDR3 sequence is 13 residues long. Germline V gene lookup returns CDR1 LGHNT and CDR2 FRNRAP. The CDR3 DNA reads TGTGCTAGTGGTTTTTATAGCAATCAGCCCCAGCATTTT. This encodes CASGFYSNQPQHF.

The V gene is TRBV19, the J gene TRBJ2-3; D possibly corresponds to TRBD2 (6 bases). There are 15 residues in the CDR3. V lost 5 bases to trimming and J lost 2 bases, with 14 bases between them. Per germline, CDR1 LNHDA and CDR2 SQIVND (reference sequence). The CDR3 sequence: CASSLGLEYTDTQYF. The CDR3 region has the DNA TGTGCCAGTAGTCTGGGACTCGAATACACAGATACGCAGTATTTT.

This clone was picked up one time. The chain recombines TRBV5-5 with TRBJ1-2; 7 bases are a match to TRBD1. The CDR3 runs 17 residues. With V trimmed by 2 bases and J by 4 bases, 14 bases remained unmatched. Germline loops: CDR1 SGHKS, CDR2 YYEKEE (reference sequence). The CDR3 nucleotides read TGTGCCAGCAGCTTAGGGGGACAGCCCAAGTTGGGCTATGGCTACACCTTC. Residues: CASSLGGQPKLGYGYTF.

As for this clone: An end of the junction does not agree with germline; a read error may underlie this. V usage is TRBV15 and J usage is TRBJ2-5, with D unresolved. The CDR3 is made up of 13 amino acids. In germline, CDR1 is LNHNV, CDR2 YYDKDF (reference sequence). The CDR3 loop reads CATSYGLEEAQYF. The CDR3 DNA is TGTGCCACCAGCTATGGGTTAGAAGAGGCCCAGTACTTC.

As concerns this clone: Its ends do not fully match the called genes, so a read error is possible. The chain carries TRBV7-7 and TRBJ2-7; TRBD1 matches 7 bases. The CDR3 runs to 14 residues. The germline V gene encodes CDR1 SSHAT and CDR2 FNYEAQ (reference sequence). CDR3 DNA: TGTGCTAGCAGCCCGGACAGGAACTCCTACGAGCAGTACTTC. Translating it yields CASSPDRNSYEQYF.

This chain uses TRBV7-3 with TRBJ2-2; TRBD1 aligns across 8 bases. The V gene end was trimmed by 3 bases and the J gene end by 4 bases; junction bases not matched to a gene: 4. Germline CDR1 SGHTA, CDR2 FQGTGA. This CDR3 comprises 15 residues. CDR3 DNA: TGTGCCAGCAGCTTGACAGGGGCGGGCACCGGGGAGCTGTTTTTT. Translated: CASSLTGAGTGELFF.

In nucleotides, the CDR3 is TGTGCCAGTCGGCAGGCTCAAACCACCTCTGGAAACACCATATATTTT. Protein sequence: CASRQAQTTSGNTIYF. The chain is built from TRBV19 and TRBJ1-3; no clear D. In germline, CDR1 is LNHDA, CDR2 SQIVND (reference sequence). V was clipped by 8 bases and J by 0 bases, with 17 bases between them. The CDR3 runs 16 residues.

V and J are TRBV5-8 and TRBJ2-6; 12 bases fit TRBD1. CDR3 length equals 17 residues. Trimming at V came to 2 bases and at J to 3 bases, leaving 3 bases not matched to a gene. Per the germline V gene, CDR1 is SGHTS and CDR2 is YDEGEE. The chain's CDR3 is CASSFRDRGLGANVLTF. CDR3 sequence (DNA): TGTGCCAGCAGCTTCCGGGACAGGGGGCTTGGGGCCAACGTCCTGACTTTC.

The gene calls are TRBV7-8 and TRBJ2-3; 11 bases are shared with TRBD2. The CDR3 runs to 15 residues. Germline lookup yields CDR1 SGHVS and CDR2 FQNEAQ. With 5 bases clipped from V and 7 bases from J, the junction kept 8 bases outside the gene matches. The CDR3 loop reads CASSRVTSGTHTQYF. In DNA form, the CDR3 reads TGTGCCAGCAGCCGGGTGACTAGCGGGACACATACGCAGTATTTT.

This chain uses TRBV19 with TRBJ1-1; possibly TRBD1 for D (6 bases). The germline gives CDR1 LNHDA, CDR2 SQIVND (reference sequence). Trimming pared 7 bases from V and 5 bases from J, leaving 17 bases between. The CDR3 is 14 amino acids. The CDR3 bases are TGTGCCAGTAAACCAGGGGCAGGGCCGACTGAAGCTTTCTTT. Its protein product is CASKPGAGPTEAFF.

The chain recombines TRBV30 with TRBJ1-1; D possibly corresponds to TRBD1 (5 bases). Trimming cost V 2 bases and J 2 bases, with 12 bases left between them. Germline V gene sequence: CDR1 GTSNPN, CDR2 SVGIG (reference sequence). The CDR3 is 14 residues long. CDR3 amino acids: CAWSPTATNTEAFF. The CDR3 DNA reads as TGTGCCTGGAGTCCGACAGCTACCAACACTGAAGCTTTCTTT.

The chain is built from TRBV2 and TRBJ2-1, with unresolved D. Trimming removed 7 bases from V and 0 bases from J, with 7 bases in between. CDR1 and CDR2 (germline): SNHLY, FYNNEI. The CDR3 consists of 13 residues. CDR3 DNA: TGTGCCAGCAACGGAGACTCCTACAATGAGCAGTTCTTC. This encodes CASNGDSYNEQFF.

V and J are TRBV6-4 and TRBJ2-3; TRBD1 aligns across 9 bases. The ends lost 3 bases at V and 1 base at J; junction bases unmatched: 2. The CDR3 loop spans 15 amino acids. Germline V CDR1 and CDR2: MRHNA, SNTAGT. This chain's CDR3 is CASSEGQGGTDTQYF. In nucleotides, the CDR3 is TGTGCCAGCAGTGAGGGACAGGGAGGCACAGATACGCAGTATTTT.

V and J are TRBV7-9 and TRBJ1-2, with D unclear. This CDR3 contains 13 residues. The germline CDR1 and CDR2 sequences are SEHNR and FQNEAQ (reference sequence). V lost 5 bases, J lost 8 bases, and 15 bases lay in between. The CDR3 loop is CASSLRADGGYTF. The CDR3 bases are TGTGCCAGCAGCCTGAGGGCGGATGGAGGCTACACCTTC.

The chain employs TRBV10-3 and TRBJ1-3, with a weak D call TRBD1 (5 bases). V was shortened by 7 bases and J by 4 bases, with 11 bases between the two germline ends. CDR1 is ENHRY and CDR2 is SYGVKD in the germline V gene. The CDR3 runs to 13 residues. The DNA of the CDR3 is TGTGCCATCAACTCAGGGCTAGGAAACACCATATATTTT. Amino acids: CAINSGLGNTIYF.

This chain connects TRBV5-1 to TRBJ1-6; 7 nucleotides align to TRBD1. Germline V gene data show CDR1 as SGHRS and CDR2 as YFSETQ. The CDR3 is 15 amino acids. Germline trimming cut 4 bases from V and 7 bases from J; bases unmatched to any gene: 8. CDR3 DNA: TGCGCCAGCAGCGGGCAGACAGGGCGGAATTCACCCCTCCACTTT. Translation gives CASSGQTGRNSPLHF.

The sample holds one count of this clone. The chain carries TRBV6-1 and TRBJ2-7, with D possibly matching TRBD1 (7 bases). The CDR3 is 13 residues long. Germline assignment: CDR1 MNHNS and CDR2 SASEGT. Trimming removed 7 bases at V and 4 bases at J, with 14 bases between. The chain's CDR3 is CASTRGAKYEQYF. DNA of the CDR3: TGTGCCAGCACCAGGGGGGCAAAATACGAGCAGTACTTC.

The rearrangement joins TRBV27 to TRBJ2-1, with 8 bases matching TRBD2. This CDR3 comprises 14 residues. Per germline, CDR1 MNHEY and CDR2 SMNVEV (reference sequence). V lost 3 bases and J lost 8; bases outside the gene matches: 6. CDR3 nucleotides: TGTGCCAGCAGTTTTACGGGGGGGCGGTATGAGCAGTTCTTC. It yields the protein CASSFTGGRYEQFF.

The V call is TRBV6-1, the J call TRBJ2-7; 10 nucleotides line up with TRBD1. The trim removed 4 bases at V and 4 bases at J, leaving 10 bases unmatched. Looked up from germline, CDR1 is MNHNS and CDR2 is SASEGT. CDR3 length: 16 amino acids. The CDR3 reads CASSGGRDRGMYEQYF. The CDR3 bases are TGTGCCAGCAGTGGAGGCCGGGACAGGGGAATGTACGAGCAGTACTTC.

The chain couples TRBV9 to TRBJ1-2, with D possibly matching TRBD1 (5 bases). Germline CDR1 SGDLS, CDR2 YYNGEE. The V end lost 0 bases, the J end lost 3 bases, and 12 bases lay between the germline ends. This CDR3 is built from 15 residues. CDR3 nucleotide sequence: TGTGCCAGCAGCGTAGGACAGTGGGGCTACTATGGCTACACCTTC. Translating gives CASSVGQWGYYGYTF.

The CDR3 nucleotides read TGCGCCAGCAGCTTGGTTCAGGGATCTTACGATGGCTACACCTTC. It is translated as CASSLVQGSYDGYTF. The J gene is TRBJ1-2, the V gene TRBV5-1; the D gene is possibly TRBD1 (5 bases). Germline assignment: CDR1 SGHRS and CDR2 YFSETQ. This CDR3 comprises 15 residues. V was pared by 0 bases and J by 6 bases, with 15 bases between.